A selection of T cell receptor beta chains follows, all from one sample in a study of T cells in Graves' hyperthyroidism and ophthalmopathy. TCRdb re-derived calls from the multiplex PCR reads in MiXCR, one entry per CDR3 protein. The repertoire holds about 760,000 distinct CDR3 sequences, with 35% as singletons. The sequenced material came from blood. The receptors were gathered from a middle-aged woman with Graves' hyperthyroidism. Both conserved end residues are part of each CDR3. The D gene is left open where the match is weak. The size of a clone is reported for some rows only, either as once, few or many, or as a class for expanded clones.

CDR3 DNA,CDR3 protein,V gene,clone size,D gene,J gene
TGTGCCAGCAGTTACTCGAGACTAGCGGGAGCGTACGAGCAGTACTTC,CASSYSRLAGAYEQYF,TRBV6-2/TRBV6-3,few,TRBD2,TRBJ2-7
TGTGCCAGCACCCCCGAGGGGGGTAACTATGGCTACACCTTC,CASTPEGGNYGYTF,TRBV7-9,-,-,TRBJ1-2
TGTGCCAGCAGCTTGGACAACGGCGAGCAGTACTTC,CASSLDNGEQYF,TRBV7-3,many,-,TRBJ2-7
TGTGCCAGTAGTATAGATCGGAGGCCTTTGAACACTGAAGCTTTCTTT,CASSIDRRPLNTEAFF,TRBV19,-,-,TRBJ1-1
TGTGCCAGTAGTATAGGCCTTTCACAGGGGGGAAGAGCCTACGAGCAGTACTTC,CASSIGLSQGGRAYEQYF,TRBV19,-,TRBD1,TRBJ2-7
TGTGCCAGCAGCCCCGACAGGTCTAACTATGGCTACACCTTC,CASSPDRSNYGYTF,TRBV5-6,many,-,TRBJ1-2
TGCGCCAGCAGCCTGGACCCGAAAAAACTGTTTTTT,CASSLDPKKLFF,TRBV5-1,many,-,TRBJ1-4
TGCAGTGCTAGCCTGAGCACTAGCGAGTTCGAGCAGTACTTC,CSASLSTSEFEQYF,TRBV20-1,-,TRBD2,TRBJ2-7
TGCGCCAGCAGCCAAGATCGGGGACCCCCCTTAGCTCCCCTCCACTTT,CASSQDRGPPLAPLHF,TRBV4-3,-,-,TRBJ1-6
TGTGCCAGCAGCCGGACGCTAGCTTCGGCTGACGAGCAGTACTTC,CASSRTLASADEQYF,TRBV7-6,many,-,TRBJ2-7
TGCGCCAGCGGTCAGGTTTCGCATGAGCAGTTCTTC,CASGQVSHEQFF,TRBV5-1,few,-,TRBJ2-1
TGCAGCGTCCAGGTGGCCACCAACTACGAGCAGTACTTC,CSVQVATNYEQYF,TRBV29-1,-,-,TRBJ2-7
TGTGCCAGCAGTGAAGGTGGGGCAGGGATGAGCTCCTATAATTCACCCCTCCACTTT,CASSEGGAGMSSYNSPLHF,TRBV2,few,-,TRBJ1-6
TGTGCCAGCAGGCCCGGGACAGGGGCAGATACGCAGTATTTT,CASRPGTGADTQYF,TRBV2,few,TRBD1,TRBJ2-3
TGTGCCAGCAGCCGGACAGGGACCGTGGAGACCCAGTACTTC,CASSRTGTVETQYF,TRBV9,-,TRBD1,TRBJ2-5
TGTGCCAGCAGTTATGGACACATGTACGAGCAGTACTTC,CASSYGHMYEQYF,TRBV6-5,many,-,TRBJ2-7
TGTGCCAGCAGCTTGGCCTTCGTCGGCAGGGCTCTCAAGGGCTACACCTTC,CASSLAFVGRALKGYTF,TRBV7-9,few,-,TRBJ1-2
TGTGCCACCAGCAGAGATCAGGGTCGGGAGCAGTTCTTC,CATSRDQGREQFF,TRBV15,few,-,TRBJ2-1
TGTGCCAGTAGTACCGGGACAGGGGGCTTCTACGAGCAGTACTTC,CASSTGTGGFYEQYF,TRBV19,few,TRBD1,TRBJ2-7
TGTGCCAGCAGCCAAGCGGTGGTTTGGACAGGGGGCTCGGAAGGCTACACCTTC,CASSQAVVWTGGSEGYTF,TRBV14,-,TRBD1,TRBJ1-2
TGTGCCAGCAGTTTAAGGGGGCCCTTGGCGGGAACCGGGGAGCTGTTTTTT,CASSLRGPLAGTGELFF,TRBV6-5,once,-,TRBJ2-2
TGCGCCAGCAGCCAAGGGACAGGGGTGGGCTACACCTTC,CASSQGTGVGYTF,TRBV4-3,many,TRBD1,TRBJ1-2
TGTGCCAGTAGTACTTACAAGGGTCCAAATAACTATGGCTACACCTTC,CASSTYKGPNNYGYTF,TRBV19,many,-,TRBJ1-2
TGTGCCACCAGTGAGACAGGGGGCTATTCACCCCTCCACTTT,CATSETGGYSPLHF,TRBV24-1,-,TRBD1,TRBJ1-6
TGTGCCAGCAGCTTACCGGAAGAAGCGAACACCGGGGAGCTGTTTTTT,CASSLPEEANTGELFF,TRBV7-3,-,-,TRBJ2-2
TGCGCCAGCAGCCCTGTGGCTTTGGCCGAGCAGTACTTC,CASSPVALAEQYF,TRBV5-1,-,-,TRBJ2-7
TGTGCCAGCAGTTCCTCAGCCGGGACAGGGGACAATTCACCCCTCCACTTT,CASSSSAGTGDNSPLHF,TRBV7-2,-,TRBD1,TRBJ1-6
TGTGCCAGCAGCTTCGCCGAGACAGGGGGCGTAGGTGGGGCCAACGTCCTGACTTTC,CASSFAETGGVGGANVLTF,TRBV7-9,-,TRBD1,TRBJ2-6
TGTGCCAGTAGTGAATTGGCAGGGAGAAGCGTGGTCCACGAGCAGTACTTC,CASSELAGRSVVHEQYF,TRBV19,many,-,TRBJ2-7
TGCAGTGCTAGCATAGACAGCTTGAACACTGAAGCTTTCTTT,CSASIDSLNTEAFF,TRBV20-1,few,-,TRBJ1-1
TGTGCTAGCAGCTTAGCAATGGGGGGAGAGACCCAGTACTTC,CASSLAMGGETQYF,TRBV7-7,many,-,TRBJ2-5
TGCGCCAGCAGGGCCAGTAGCCAAGACCCGAGGAACACTGAAGCTTTCTTT,CASRASSQDPRNTEAFF,TRBV10-2,-,-,TRBJ1-1
TGCGCCAGCAGCTCCGGCCGAGATCAGCCCCAGCATTTT,CASSSGRDQPQHF,TRBV5-1,many,-,TRBJ1-5
TGCGCCAGCAGCCAAGATCCCGCGGGGGACGTAGAGACCCAGTACTTC,CASSQDPAGDVETQYF,TRBV7-2,few,TRBD2,TRBJ2-5
TGCGCCAGCAGCCAAGGAATTGCGGGACAGGGGGCGGTTGAAAAACTGTTTTTT,CASSQGIAGQGAVEKLFF,TRBV7-9,-,TRBD1,TRBJ1-4
TGTGCCAGCAGCGTATTCTCCACCGGGGAGCTGTTTTTT,CASSVFSTGELFF,TRBV9,-,-,TRBJ2-2
TGTGCCATCAAAAGTAGCGATCAAGAGACCCAGTACTTC,CAIKSSDQETQYF,TRBV10-3,many,-,TRBJ2-5
TGTGCCACCAGCAGAGACACCCAAGAGACCCAGTACTTC,CATSRDTQETQYF,TRBV15,many,-,TRBJ2-5
TGTGCCAGCAGTGAGGGGGATACTGAAAAACTGTTTTTT,CASSEGDTEKLFF,TRBV2,-,-,TRBJ1-4
TGTGCCAGCAGCCAAGCCCAACTATTCTCTGGAAACACCATATATTTT,CASSQAQLFSGNTIYF,TRBV14,-,-,TRBJ1-3
TGTGCCAGCAGCCCGAGCTTGAGTTGGTTCTACGAGCAGTACTTC,CASSPSLSWFYEQYF,TRBV9,many,-,TRBJ2-7
TGTGCCAGCAGTGACTCAGGGTCGTGGACACGTCAAGAGACCCAGTACTTC,CASSDSGSWTRQETQYF,TRBV6-4,-,-,TRBJ2-5
TGTGCCAGTAGTATGACCGGGACCGCATATGGCTACACCTTC,CASSMTGTAYGYTF,TRBV19,many,-,TRBJ1-2
TGTGCCAGCAGCTTAGTTGCTTTTGAGGGAGGCGGCTACACCTTC,CASSLVAFEGGGYTF,TRBV7-9,-,-,TRBJ1-2
TGTGCCAGCAGCCAAGGGGTAGCGGGAGCTCAAGAGACCCAGTACTTC,CASSQGVAGAQETQYF,TRBV3-1,-,TRBD2,TRBJ2-5
TGTGCCATCTCCCTATACCGGGATACGCAGTATTTT,CAISLYRDTQYF,TRBV10-3,-,-,TRBJ2-3
TGCAGTGCTAGCCCAGACAGCTGGGGATCACCCCTCCACTTT,CSASPDSWGSPLHF,TRBV20-1,many,-,TRBJ1-6
TGTGCCAGCAGTTGGAGGGCCCATTGGACCGGGGAGCTGTTTTTT,CASSWRAHWTGELFF,TRBV12-3/TRBV12-4,-,-,TRBJ2-2
TGTGCCAGCAGTGACCGGGACAGGGATTTGGAGACCCAGTACTTC,CASSDRDRDLETQYF,TRBV7-2,-,TRBD1,TRBJ2-5
TGTGCCAGTAGCCACCCCGTCGAGGGATCTGAAGCTTTCTTT,CASSHPVEGSEAFF,TRBV19,many,-,TRBJ1-1
TGTGCCAGCCGTCCCCCGGGACTAGCGGGACCCGGGGAGCTGTTTTTT,CASRPPGLAGPGELFF,TRBV10-3,-,TRBD2,TRBJ2-2
TGCAGCGCCACCTCGGGACAGGGGATTGGAAGAAACACCATATATTTT,CSATSGQGIGRNTIYF,TRBV29-1,many,TRBD1,TRBJ1-3
TGCGCCAGCAGGCAAACAGGGAGGGGGGAGACCCAGTACTTC,CASRQTGRGETQYF,TRBV4-1,few,-,TRBJ2-5
TGCAGTGCTAGAGTGACTAGCGGGAGTCTCTACGAGCAGTACTTC,CSARVTSGSLYEQYF,TRBV20-1,-,TRBD2,TRBJ2-7
TGTGCCAGCAGCTTGATTGACGACACCTTATCTGGGGCCAACGTCCTGACTTTC,CASSLIDDTLSGANVLTF,TRBV5-6,-,-,TRBJ2-6
TGTGCCAGCAGTGGGCGCATAGGTAACGAGCAGTACTTC,CASSGRIGNEQYF,TRBV2,many,-,TRBJ2-7
TGCAGTGCTAGTATTACAGGGGTCAGATATGGCTACACCTTC,CSASITGVRYGYTF,TRBV20-1,many,TRBD1,TRBJ1-2
TGCAGTGCTAGAGCAACCGACAGTACGATATATGGCTACACCTTC,CSARATDSTIYGYTF,TRBV20-1,few,-,TRBJ1-2